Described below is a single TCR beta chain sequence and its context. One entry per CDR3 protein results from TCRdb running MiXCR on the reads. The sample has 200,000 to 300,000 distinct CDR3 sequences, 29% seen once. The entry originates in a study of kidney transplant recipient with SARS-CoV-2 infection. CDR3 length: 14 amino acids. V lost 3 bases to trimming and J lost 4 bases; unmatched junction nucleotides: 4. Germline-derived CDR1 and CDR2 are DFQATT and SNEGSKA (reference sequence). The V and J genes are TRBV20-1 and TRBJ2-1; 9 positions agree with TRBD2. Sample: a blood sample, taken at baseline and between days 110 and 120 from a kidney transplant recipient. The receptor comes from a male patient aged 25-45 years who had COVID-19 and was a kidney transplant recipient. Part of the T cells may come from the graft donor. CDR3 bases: TGCAGTGCTAGGGCTAGCGGGAATTACAATGAGCAGTTCTTC. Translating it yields CSARASGNYNEQFF.